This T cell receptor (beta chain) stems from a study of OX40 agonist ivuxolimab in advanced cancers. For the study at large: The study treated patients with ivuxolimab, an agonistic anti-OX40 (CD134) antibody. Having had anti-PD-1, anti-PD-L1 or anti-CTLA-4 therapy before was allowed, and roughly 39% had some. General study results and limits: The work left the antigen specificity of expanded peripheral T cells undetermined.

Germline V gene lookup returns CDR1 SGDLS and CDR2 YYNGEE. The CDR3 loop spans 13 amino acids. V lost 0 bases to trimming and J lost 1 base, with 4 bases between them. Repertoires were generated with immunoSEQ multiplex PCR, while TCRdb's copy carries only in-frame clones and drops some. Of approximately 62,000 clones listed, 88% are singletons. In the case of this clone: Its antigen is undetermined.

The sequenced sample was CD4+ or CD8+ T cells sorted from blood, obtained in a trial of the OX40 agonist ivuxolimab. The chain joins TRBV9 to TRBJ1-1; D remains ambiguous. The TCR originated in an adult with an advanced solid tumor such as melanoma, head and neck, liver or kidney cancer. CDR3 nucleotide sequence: TGTGCCAGCAGCGTAGATGAGAACACTGAAGCTTTCTTT. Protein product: CASSVDENTEAFF.